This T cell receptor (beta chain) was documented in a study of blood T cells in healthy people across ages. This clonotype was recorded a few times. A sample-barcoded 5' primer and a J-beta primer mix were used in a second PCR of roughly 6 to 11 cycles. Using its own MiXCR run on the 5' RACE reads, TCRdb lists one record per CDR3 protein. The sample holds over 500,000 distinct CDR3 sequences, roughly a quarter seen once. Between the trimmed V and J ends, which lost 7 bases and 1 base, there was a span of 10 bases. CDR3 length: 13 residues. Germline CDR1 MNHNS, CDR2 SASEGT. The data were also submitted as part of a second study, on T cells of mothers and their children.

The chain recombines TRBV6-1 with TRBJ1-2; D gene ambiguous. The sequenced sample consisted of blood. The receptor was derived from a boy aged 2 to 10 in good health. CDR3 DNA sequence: TGTGCCAGCATCCAGACCGGTAACTATGGCTACACCTTC. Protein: CASIQTGNYGYTF.